This passage covers 4 T cell receptor beta chains from one sample sequenced in a study of CD8+ T cells in alopecia areata. RNA, once extracted, was reverse transcribed into cDNA for use as the sequencing template. Data came from immunoSEQ multiplex PCR; TCRdb stores just in-frame clones and leaves some out. The profile covers around 200,000 clones, with over 55% appearing a single time and approximately 1.7% taken by the ten largest. The sequencing here drew on CD4+ T cells sorted from blood, taken at week 0. The receptor set was obtained from a human donor with alopecia areata.

The chain couples TRBV10-3 to TRBJ2-2; D is unresolved. CDR1 is ENHRY, CDR2 SYGVKD, per germline. V was clipped by 5 bases and J by 0 bases, with 10 bases between them. The CDR3 contains 15 residues. The CDR3 DNA follows: TGTGCCATCAGTAACAGTCTCGCGAACACCGGGGAGCTGTTTTTT. It translates to CAISNSLANTGELFF.

This chain links TRBV9 with TRBJ1-6, with D tentatively TRBD1 (5 bases). There are 13 residues in the CDR3. Germline V gives CDR1 SGDLS, CDR2 YYNGEE. The germline V and J ends were trimmed by 4 bases and 9 bases, with 11 bases remaining between them. CDR3 nucleotides: TGTGCCAGCAGCCCGGGACTTGTTTCACCCCTCCACTTT. Encoded protein: CASSPGLVSPLHF.

This clone was detected only once. The DNA for the CDR3 is TGCAGCGTTGAACTTGCAGGGGGAGATACGCAGTATTTT. It encodes CSVELAGGDTQYF. The gene calls are TRBV29-1 and TRBJ2-3, with TRBD1 identical over 7 bases. Germline lookup yields CDR1 SQVTM and CDR2 ANQGSEA. The CDR3 has 13 residues. Trimming cost V 2 bases and J 5 bases; bases outside gene matches: 4.

The rearrangement joins TRBV29-1 to TRBJ1-2, with D possibly being TRBD1 (6 bases). Trimming left V 0 bases short and J 8 bases short, with 22 bases between. The CDR3 contains 16 residues. Germline CDR1 SQVTM, CDR2 ANQGSEA. The CDR3 bases are TGCAGCGTTGAAGATCGGACCAAGGGGGTTGGGACCGGCTACACCTTC. Translated: CSVEDRTKGVGTGYTF.